These T cell receptor beta chains were read from a single sample in a study of cytomegalovirus exposure and HLA in healthy donors. Repertoires were generated with immunoSEQ multiplex PCR, while TCRdb's copy carries only in-frame clones and drops some. The sample consists of 150,000 or so clones, roughly 65% of them appearing once. The sample consisted of PBMCs. The origin of the receptors is a man aged 18 to 29 in good health and CMV-seropositive. Each CDR3 is given with its conserved first and last residue. D genes are given only for firm matches. Clone size appears in some rows only: once, few, many, or a class for an expanded clone.

size,D,V,J,DNA,CDR3
.,.,TRBV11-3,TRBJ1-1,TGTGCCAGCAGCGCCCTTAGGGGGGGCAGCACTGAAGCTTTCTTT,CASSALRGGSTEAFF
.,TRBD1,TRBV6-1,TRBJ1-2,TGTGCCAGCAGTGAAGCGGGGCAACAGGGGGCATATGGCTACACCTTC,CASSEAGQQGAYGYTF
.,TRBD1,TRBV19,TRBJ1-6,TGTGCCAGTAGTTCCACAGGGGGAAGAATGGGTTCACCCCTCCACTTT,CASSSTGGRMGSPLHF
.,.,TRBV6-1,TRBJ1-5,TGTGCCAGCAAGGCAGGGGGCAATCAGCCCCAGCATTTT,CASKAGGNQPQHF
.,.,TRBV19,TRBJ1-2,TGTGCCAGTAGGGTCCAGGGGAACTATGGCTACACCTTC,CASRVQGNYGYTF
once,TRBD1,TRBV19,TRBJ1-5,TGTGCCAGCGTCCGGGACAGCTCATATCAGCCCCAGCATTTT,CASVRDSSYQPQHF
.,.,TRBV25-1,TRBJ1-1,TGTGCCAGCACCCCGGGGGGGGTTACTGAAGCTTTCTTT,CASTPGGVTEAFF
.,.,TRBV7-9,TRBJ1-1,TGTGCCAGCAGCTTCGGGAACTGGGCCGAGAACACTGAAGCTTTCTTT,CASSFGNWAENTEAFF
.,.,TRBV28,TRBJ1-6,TGTGCCAGCAGCCTCGGGGAAATACGGAATTCACCCCTCCACTTT,CASSLGEIRNSPLHF
once,.,TRBV19,TRBJ2-2,TGTGCCAGTAGTATAGATGCGGCCGGGGAGCTGTTTTTT,CASSIDAAGELFF
once,TRBD1,TRBV5-4,TRBJ2-1,TGTGCCAGCAGCCCTGGACAGGGGCCGGGGAATGAGCAGTTCTTC,CASSPGQGPGNEQFF
.,.,TRBV7-8,TRBJ1-1,TGTGCCAGCAGCCGGGGGAATAGGCTTAACACTGAAGCTTTCTTT,CASSRGNRLNTEAFF
.,.,TRBV29-1,TRBJ1-2,TGCAGCGTAGCATCGGAGGACTACACCTTC,CSVASEDYTF
.,TRBD1,TRBV19,TRBJ2-1,TGTGCCAGTTCCTACAGGGGGCTGTCCTACAATGAGCAGTTCTTC,CASSYRGLSYNEQFF
.,.,TRBV5-1,TRBJ1-3,TGCGCCAGCAACGAGAATCCTGCTGGAAACACCATATATTTT,CASNENPAGNTIYF
.,.,TRBV4-1,TRBJ2-2,TGCGCCAGCAGCCGCCCACAGAACACCGGGGAGCTGTTTTTT,CASSRPQNTGELFF
.,TRBD1,TRBV10-2,TRBJ1-2,TGCGCCAGCAGTCCCACAGGGGGTGGCTACACCTTC,CASSPTGGGYTF
few,.,TRBV2,TRBJ2-3,TGTGCCAGCAGTGGGGCGGGGCGAGATACGCAGTATTTT,CASSGAGRDTQYF
once,.,TRBV6-5,TRBJ2-1,TGTGCCAGCAGCCTTTCTGTCTCCTACAATGAGCAGTTCTTC,CASSLSVSYNEQFF
.,TRBD1,TRBV25-1,TRBJ1-4,TGTGCCAGCAGTGAATCATCGAGACAGGGGGCCTTTAATGAAAAACTGTTTTTT,CASSESSRQGAFNEKLFF
.,TRBD1,TRBV11-2,TRBJ1-1,TGTGCCAGCAGCCCGGGACAGTCGAACACTGAAGCTTTCTTT,CASSPGQSNTEAFF
few,TRBD2,TRBV6-1,TRBJ2-5,TGTGCCAGCGCGGGGGGCGGGGAGACCCAGTACTTC,CASAGGGETQYF
.,TRBD1,TRBV11-2,TRBJ1-4,TGTGCCAGCAGCTCCGGACAGGGGGCTTCTAATGAAAAACTGTTTTTT,CASSSGQGASNEKLFF
few,.,TRBV5-1,TRBJ1-5,TGCGCCAGCACCTTCCACTCCGGAGGGAGCAATCAGCCCCAGCATTTT,CASTFHSGGSNQPQHF
few,.,TRBV2,TRBJ1-6,TGTGCCAGCAGCGAATACAACAGCAATAATTCACCCCTCCACTTT,CASSEYNSNNSPLHF
.,TRBD1,TRBV6-1,TRBJ1-1,TGTGCCAGCAGTCGTCAGGGGGACACTGAAGCTTTCTTT,CASSRQGDTEAFF
.,TRBD2,TRBV5-1,TRBJ2-1,TGCGCCAGCAGCTTCGGGACTAGCGGGAGTGGGGTAGGTGAGCAGTTCTTC,CASSFGTSGSGVGEQFF
.,TRBD1,TRBV2,TRBJ1-5,TGTGCCAGCAGGCCGGTAGGGGGCGCACAGCCCCAGCATTTT,CASRPVGGAQPQHF
.,TRBD2,TRBV2,TRBJ2-1,TGTGCCAGCAGTGAGAGGCTAGCGGCCTACAATGAGCAGTTCTTC,CASSERLAAYNEQFF
few,.,TRBV7-9,TRBJ1-2,TGTGCCAGCTCTCAGGAGGGTTTAGCTAACTATGGCTACACCTTC,CASSQEGLANYGYTF
few,.,TRBV2,TRBJ2-1,TGTGCCAGCATTGGGGGCCGGTCCTACAATGAGCAGTTCTTC,CASIGGRSYNEQFF
.,.,TRBV5-1,TRBJ2-3,TGCGCCAGCTCCCACCCAGCGGGCTCTAGCACAGATACGCAGTATTTT,CASSHPAGSSTDTQYF
.,.,TRBV28,TRBJ2-5,TGTGCCAGCAAAAATCAGGAGACCCAGTACTTC,CASKNQETQYF
few,TRBD1,TRBV30,TRBJ1-1,TGTGCCTGGAGTTCACAGGGGGATTCTGAAGCTTTCTTT,CAWSSQGDSEAFF
.,TRBD1,TRBV7-3,TRBJ2-1,TGTGCCAGCAGCTTAACCCAGGGGGCACCCTACAATGAGCAGTTCTTC,CASSLTQGAPYNEQFF
few,TRBD2,TRBV27,TRBJ2-1,TGTGCCAGCAGTTTCAAGCGGGAGCTGTGGACTGAGCAGTTCTTC,CASSFKRELWTEQFF
.,TRBD2,TRBV29-1,TRBJ2-1,TGCAGCGCCGTTACTAGCGGGAAGTTCAATGAGCAGTTCTTC,CSAVTSGKFNEQFF
once,.,TRBV19,TRBJ2-5,TGTGCCAGTAGTATAGGCAGGGTCCAAGAGACCCAGTACTTC,CASSIGRVQETQYF
.,TRBD2,TRBV11-2,TRBJ2-1,TGTGCCAGCAGCTTAGGGGGAGCGGGGACCTCCTACAATGAGCAGTTCTTC,CASSLGGAGTSYNEQFF
.,TRBD2,TRBV11-3,TRBJ2-5,TGTGCCAGCAGATCCAAGGTCGAGCGGGAGGGCCAGTACTTC,CASRSKVEREGQYF
.,TRBD2,TRBV7-6,TRBJ2-3,TGTGCCAGCAGCTTGACTAGCGGGGGGGTGAATACGCAGTATTTT,CASSLTSGGVNTQYF
.,.,TRBV30,TRBJ1-2,TGTGCCTGGAGCTCCCGGGGGGGCTATGGCTACACCTTC,CAWSSRGGYGYTF
.,TRBD2,TRBV9,TRBJ2-3,TGTGCCAGCAGCGTAGGCGTTAGCGGGGGCTTAGATACGCAGTATTTT,CASSVGVSGGLDTQYF